This T cell receptor beta chain derives from a study of beta chain features in type 1 diabetes. About the research overall: In all, more than 90,000,000 sorted cells from all samples were analyzed. Study-level findings and limits: For Type 1 diabetes patients, all four CD4+ subsets carried TCRB CDR3s that were moderately but significantly shorter.

Expressed TCRB transcripts were sequenced after all isolated RNA was converted to cDNA. The repertoire was sequenced with immunoSEQ multiplex PCR; TCRdb's copy has only in-frame clones and lacks some. The sample lists a few hundred thousand clones, 9.5% to 10% occurring once. The germline CDR1 and CDR2 sequences are WSHSY and SAAADI. After removal of 6 bases from V and 1 base from J, the junction contained 3 bases not matched to a gene. The CDR3 is made up of 14 amino acids. This clone came up many times. Its antigen is still unknown. The single heparinised draw taken from each donor contained approximately 100 mL of blood on average. Researchers reported sorting CD4+ naive, central memory, regulatory and stem cell-like memory cells via CD45RO/CCR7/CD25/CD127/CD95/CD27.

The J gene is TRBJ2-4, the V gene TRBV10-2; TRBD2 matches 7 bases. Sample: central memory CD4+ T cells from blood. The TCR was taken from a man aged 30-40 years with type 1 diabetes. The CDR3 bases are TGCGCCAGCAGGGATAGCGGGGCCAAAAACATTCAGTACTTC. Translation gives CASRDSGAKNIQYF.